These 31 T cell receptor beta chains were sequenced from one sample in a study of cytomegalovirus exposure and HLA in healthy donors. Primers: 60 Vbeta forward and 13 Jbeta reverse. Here immunoSEQ multiplex PCR was the method, and the copy in TCRdb shows in-frame clones only, minus some. The sample contains about 120,000 clones, roughly 82% of which appear only once. The sample taken for sequencing was PBMCs. Receptors originate from a male donor in good health and CMV-seropositive.

The chain carries TRBV11-2 and TRBJ2-7; 7 bases agree with TRBD1. The CDR3 has 14 amino acids. V trimming: 1 base; J trimming: 3 bases; junction bases outside the gene matches: 3. Germline V gene sequence: CDR1 SGHAT, CDR2 FQNNGV. The CDR3 DNA follows: TGTGCCAGCAGCTTAGCACAGGGGTACTACGAGCAGTACTTC. Translated: CASSLAQGYYEQYF.

In regard to this clone: The junction does not match germline at one end; this may be a read error. The chain has TRBV7-9 and TRBJ2-7, with 7 nucleotides matching TRBD1. The CDR3 runs to 17 residues. Germline CDR1 SEHNR, CDR2 FQNEAQ (reference sequence). CDR3 sequence reads: CSSSLANYRDSSYEQYF. CDR3 DNA: TGTTCCAGCAGCTTAGCGAATTACCGGGACAGCTCCTACGAGCAGTACTTC.

The gene calls are TRBV5-4 and TRBJ2-7; 12 bases line up with TRBD1. CDR1 SGHNT and CDR2 YYREEE come from the germline V gene (reference sequence). The V and J ends lost 4 bases and 5 bases, in that order; junction bases with no gene match: 7. This CDR3 is built from 15 residues. This CDR3 reads CASSRRDRGRDEQYF. The CDR3 nucleotides are TGTGCCAGCAGCCGACGGGACAGGGGGCGCGACGAGCAGTACTTC.

The chain uses TRBV7-9 and TRBJ2-5; TRBD1 matches 9 bases. V dropped 5 bases and J dropped 4; count of bases not matched to a gene: 2. The CDR3 is 13 amino acids. CDR1 and CDR2 from the germline V gene are SEHNR and FQNEAQ (reference sequence). Here the CDR3 reads CASSPDRGETQYF. CDR3 sequence (DNA): TGTGCCAGCAGCCCGGACAGGGGAGAGACCCAGTACTTC.

J is TRBJ2-3 and V is TRBV9; TRBD2 matches 7 bases. The J segment lost 6 bases and the V segment lost 7 bases, leaving 8 bases of the junction unmatched. The germline V gene has CDR1 SGDLS and CDR2 YYNGEE. This CDR3 region has 13 residues. The CDR3 DNA follows: TGTGCCAGCGGCGGGAGCCCCCCCGATACGCAGTATTTT. It is translated as CASGGSPPDTQYF.

To note about this clone: Other nucleotide sequences in the sample specify the same CDR3. The DNA for the CDR3 is TGTGCCAGTAGCCCAACGGGGCAGGACTATCGACTGTTTTTT. Amino acids: CASSPTGQDYRLFF. The chain employs TRBV19 and TRBJ1-4; the D gene is possibly TRBD1 (5 bases). The V end lost 6 bases, the J end lost 13 bases, and 21 bases lay between the germline ends. The CDR3 has 14 residues. In germline, CDR1 is LNHDA, CDR2 SQIVND (reference sequence).

This clone was recorded once. The V and J genes are TRBV5-6 and TRBJ1-5; D remains ambiguous. The germline gives CDR1 SGHDT, CDR2 YYEEEE. CDR3 length: 13 amino acids. The V and J ends lost 0 bases and 5 bases respectively, with 6 bases between them. The CDR3 DNA reads as TGTGCCAGCAGCTTGGGGCAGGATCAGCCCCAGCATTTT. This codes for CASSLGQDQPQHF.

The sample holds a few counts of this clone. The chain carries TRBV28 and TRBJ2-5, with D possibly matching TRBD1 (6 bases). Trimming shortened V by 3 bases and J by 1 base, and 9 bases separated the two germline ends. CDR3 length equals 14 residues. In germline, CDR1 is MDHEN, CDR2 SYDVKM. Here the CDR3 DNA reads TGTGCCAGCAGTTTGACAGGTGTCCAAGAGACCCAGTACTTC. Its protein product is CASSLTGVQETQYF.

Note on this clone: One end of the junction varies from germline; a read error may be responsible. The rearrangement uses TRBV7-7 and TRBJ2-5; the D gene is possibly TRBD1 (6 bases). Per the germline V gene, CDR1 is SSHAT and CDR2 is FNYEAQ (reference sequence). The CDR3 has 14 residues. The CDR3 loop is CASSPRTVGETQYF. In nucleotides, the CDR3 is TGTGCTAGCAGCCCCCGGACAGTTGGAGAGACCCAGTACTTC.

The chain carries TRBV28 and TRBJ2-1; TRBD1 aligns across 7 bases. The length of the CDR3 is 15 residues. Germline CDR1 MDHEN, CDR2 SYDVKM. Germline trimming cut 1 base from V and 4 bases from J; bases unmatched to any gene: 4. CDR3 sequence: CASSLLGTEYNEQFF. CDR3 DNA: TGTGCCAGCAGTTTATTAGGGACAGAGTACAATGAGCAGTTCTTC.

The chain carries TRBV5-4 and TRBJ1-2; 8 bases match TRBD1. The germline V gene has CDR1 SGHNT and CDR2 YYREEE (reference sequence). V dropped 3 bases and J dropped 4; count of bases not matched to a gene: 5. This CDR3 is built from 14 residues. The CDR3 region has the DNA TGTGCCAGCAGCTCTTCTACAGGGGGCTATGGCTACACCTTC. Translation gives CASSSSTGGYGYTF.

The CDR3 region is CASSRGRAGVYNEQFF. As DNA, the CDR3 is TGTGCCAGCAGCCGGGGGAGGGCGGGAGTCTACAATGAGCAGTTCTTC. The chain has TRBV7-8 and TRBJ2-1; 7 bases match TRBD2. V trimming: 5 bases; J trimming: 3 bases; junction bases outside the gene matches: 10. Germline assignment: CDR1 SGHVS and CDR2 FQNEAQ. The CDR3 spans 16 residues.

This clone was detected a few times. The V and J genes are TRBV7-2 and TRBJ2-1; 7 positions agree with TRBD2. Germline CDR1 and CDR2: SGHTA and FQGNSA. The V segment lost 0 bases and the J segment 6 bases; nucleotides outside the gene matches: 8. CDR3 length equals 16 residues. CDR3 sequence: CASSLATSGAGNEQFF. CDR3 bases: TGTGCCAGCAGCTTAGCGACCAGCGGGGCTGGCAATGAGCAGTTCTTC.

The V gene is TRBV28, the J gene TRBJ1-2; TRBD1 is a possible D gene (6 bases). Germline lookup yields CDR1 MDHEN and CDR2 SYDVKM. The CDR3 covers 13 residues. Trimming shortened V by 6 bases and J by 8 bases, and 16 bases separated the two germline ends. The CDR3 bases are TGTGCCAGCAGAGTAATACAGGGTCGCGGCTACACCTTC. It specifies CASRVIQGRGYTF.

The chain couples TRBV5-1 to TRBJ2-7; TRBD1 aligns across 7 bases. The length of the CDR3 is 14 residues. The V gene end was trimmed by 4 bases and the J gene end by 2 bases; junction bases not matched to a gene: 6. Germline V lookup: CDR1 SGHRS, CDR2 YFSETQ. In nucleotides, the CDR3 is TGCGCCAGCAGCCCAAGACAGGGTCCCTACGAGCAGTACTTC. It translates to CASSPRQGPYEQYF.

This clone was seen a few times. The V gene is TRBV11-3, the J gene TRBJ2-1; D might be TRBD2 (5 bases). V lost 4 bases, J lost 0 bases, and 10 bases lay in between. CDR3 size: 15 residues. Germline assignment: CDR1 SGHNT and CDR2 YENEEA. CDR3 sequence reads: CASSSLASSYNEQFF. CDR3 sequence (DNA): TGTGCCAGCAGCTCTTTAGCGTCCTCCTACAATGAGCAGTTCTTC.

V is TRBV4-2 and J is TRBJ1-4, with a weak D call TRBD1 (6 bases). This CDR3 region has 19 residues. CDR1 and CDR2 from the germline V gene are LGHNA and YNFKEQ. The V and J ends lost 0 bases and 0 bases respectively, with 17 bases between them. The CDR3 loop is CASSQEGGAGTPTNEKLFF. The CDR3 nucleotides are TGTGCCAGCAGCCAAGAAGGGGGGGCAGGGACGCCAACTAATGAAAAACTGTTTTTT.

V and J are TRBV9 and TRBJ2-1, with TRBD2 matching 11 bases. The CDR3 sequence is 18 residues long. The germline V gene encodes CDR1 SGDLS and CDR2 YYNGEE. Trimming took 0 bases from V and 5 from J; bases not matched to a gene: 10. Here the CDR3 reads CASSVGIGGLAVNNEQFF. The CDR3 region has the DNA TGTGCCAGCAGCGTAGGAATAGGGGGACTAGCGGTAAACAATGAGCAGTTCTTC.

This chain uses TRBV5-1 with TRBJ2-5; 10 nucleotides match TRBD1. V trimming: 3 bases; J trimming: 4 bases; junction bases outside the gene matches: 0. The length of the CDR3 is 13 residues. Germline assignment: CDR1 SGHRS and CDR2 YFSETQ. CDR3 coding DNA: TGCGCCAGCAGCTGGACAGGGGGAGAGACCCAGTACTTC. Protein: CASSWTGGETQYF.

The chain employs TRBV20-1 and TRBJ1-2; D not certain. The CDR3 length is 10 residues. The germline gives CDR1 DFQATT, CDR2 SNEGSKA (reference sequence). V was pared by 5 bases and J by 4 bases, with 5 bases between. The CDR3 sequence is CSAYIYGYTF. Written as DNA, the CDR3 is TGCAGTGCTTATATCTATGGCTACACCTTC.

This clone was picked up one time. The chain has TRBV11-1 and TRBJ2-3, with TRBD1 identical over 11 bases. The CDR3 covers 15 residues. J gave up 6 bases and V 2 bases, and 4 bases lay outside the gene matches. Germline V gene sequence: CDR1 SGHAT, CDR2 FQDESV (reference sequence). CDR3 sequence (DNA): TGTGCCAGCAGCTTAATAGGACAGGGGGCCGATACGCAGTATTTT. Amino acids: CASSLIGQGADTQYF.

The chain combines TRBV9 with TRBJ2-7; 7 nucleotides align to TRBD1. Germline CDR1 SGDLS, CDR2 YYNGEE. CDR3 length equals 15 residues. V lost 2 bases and J lost 5; bases outside the gene matches: 10. The CDR3: CASSVTGNPRNEQYF. The CDR3, as DNA: TGTGCCAGCAGCGTGACAGGGAACCCTCGGAACGAGCAGTACTTC.

This clone has more than one count but fewer than ten. The V call is TRBV27, the J call TRBJ2-5; TRBD1 aligns across 11 bases. CDR3 length: 15 amino acids. Germline CDR1 reads MNHEY; CDR2 reads SMNVEV (reference sequence). After removal of 1 base from V and 11 bases from J, the junction contained 9 bases not matched to a gene. The CDR3 loop reads CASSLWGQGVREQYF. In DNA form, the CDR3 reads TGTGCCAGCAGTTTATGGGGACAGGGGGTGAGGGAGCAGTACTTC.

The CDR3 nucleotides read TGTGCCAGCAGTGAGGACGGTCAGGGGGCCCTCCACTTT. It translates to CASSEDGQGALHF. The chain employs TRBV2 and TRBJ1-6, with TRBD1 matching 7 bases. V dropped 3 bases and J dropped 14; count of bases not matched to a gene: 7. The CDR3 contains 13 residues. From germline, CDR1 is SNHLY and CDR2 FYNNEI.

The chain couples TRBV6-1 to TRBJ2-1; TRBD1 aligns across 9 bases. This CDR3 is built from 15 residues. Per the germline V gene, CDR1 is MNHNS and CDR2 is SASEGT. Germline trimming cut 6 bases from V and 8 bases from J; bases unmatched to any gene: 11. CDR3 protein: CASSPGQGIIDEQFF. CDR3 nucleotides: TGTGCCAGCAGCCCGGGACAGGGAATTATCGATGAGCAGTTCTTC.

V and J are TRBV5-1 and TRBJ2-7, with 10 nucleotides matching TRBD1. There are 15 residues in the CDR3. The J segment lost 4 bases and the V segment lost 0 bases, leaving 4 bases of the junction unmatched. Germline V gives CDR1 SGHRS, CDR2 YFSETQ. This chain's CDR3 is CASSLAGTGAYEQYF. The CDR3, as DNA: TGCGCCAGCAGCTTGGCCGGGACAGGGGCTTACGAGCAGTACTTC. Combining the CDR3 with reference TRBV5-1 and TRBJ2-7 gives the whole variable domain KAGVTQTPRYLIKTRGQQVTLSCSPISGHRSVSWYQQTPGQGLQFLFEYFSETQRNKGNFPGRFSGRQFSNSRSEMNVSTLELGDSALYLCASSLAGTGAYEQYFGPGTRLTVT.

The chain links TRBV27 to TRBJ2-5, with TRBD1 identical over 12 bases. The assigned J gene may be wrong: the sequence end matches TRBJ2-7 better. Germline V gene data show CDR1 as MNHEY and CDR2 as SMNVEV (reference sequence). The CDR3 has 15 residues. The chain's CDR3 is CASSYQGQGAGEQYF. CDR3 DNA sequence: TGTGCCAGCAGTTACCAGGGACAGGGGGCGGGCGAGCAGTACTTC.

The chain has TRBV9 and TRBJ1-5; D is unclear. V was clipped by 0 bases and J by 3 bases, with 4 bases between them. The CDR3 spans 13 residues. The germline V gene has CDR1 SGDLS and CDR2 YYNGEE. The DNA of the CDR3 is TGTGCCAGCAGCGTAGCGGTCAATCAGCCCCAGCATTTT. Encoded protein: CASSVAVNQPQHF.

This clone was counted a single time. The chain recombines TRBV5-1 with TRBJ2-5; possible D gene TRBD2, 6 bases. The CDR3 covers 14 residues. Trimming shortened V by 0 bases and J by 1 base, and 7 bases separated the two germline ends. The germline V gene has CDR1 SGHRS and CDR2 YFSETQ. The CDR3 loop reads CASSLGGLQETQYF. CDR3 in DNA: TGCGCCAGCAGCTTGGGGGGACTCCAAGAGACCCAGTACTTC. Complete variable domain (other parts from reference TRBV5-1 and TRBJ2-5): KAGVTQTPRYLIKTRGQQVTLSCSPISGHRSVSWYQQTPGQGLQFLFEYFSETQRNKGNFPGRFSGRQFSNSRSEMNVSTLELGDSALYLCASSLGGLQETQYFGPGTRLLVL.

This sequence joins TRBV7-8 and TRBJ1-2; TRBD1 agrees at 10 bases. With 2 bases clipped from V and 8 bases from J, the junction kept 5 bases outside the gene matches. CDR1 and CDR2 (germline): SGHVS, FQNEAQ. The CDR3 runs to 14 residues. The CDR3: CASSLWTGGTGYTF. CDR3 coding DNA: TGTGCCAGCAGCTTATGGACAGGGGGGACGGGCTACACCTTC.

This clone appeared a single time. This chain joins TRBV5-4 and TRBJ2-1; maybe TRBD2 (6 bases). The germline V gene has CDR1 SGHNT and CDR2 YYREEE (reference sequence). V lost 5 bases, J lost 0 bases, and 15 bases lay in between. The CDR3 covers 16 residues. CDR3 protein: CASRNRDSNSYNEQFF. CDR3 DNA sequence: TGTGCCAGCAGGAACCGGGACTCGAACTCCTACAATGAGCAGTTCTTC.